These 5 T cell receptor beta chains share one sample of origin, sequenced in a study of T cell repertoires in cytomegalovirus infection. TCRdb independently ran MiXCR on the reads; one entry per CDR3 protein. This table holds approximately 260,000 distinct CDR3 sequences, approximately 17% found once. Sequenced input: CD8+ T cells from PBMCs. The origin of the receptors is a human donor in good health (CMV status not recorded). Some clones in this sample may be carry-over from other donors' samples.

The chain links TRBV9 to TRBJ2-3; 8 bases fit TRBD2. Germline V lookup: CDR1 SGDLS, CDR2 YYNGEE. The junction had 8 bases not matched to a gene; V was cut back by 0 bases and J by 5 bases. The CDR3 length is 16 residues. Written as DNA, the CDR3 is TGTGCCAGCAGCGTAGCAGCGGGGGTAGCGGGAGATACGCAGTATTTT. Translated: CASSVAAGVAGDTQYF.

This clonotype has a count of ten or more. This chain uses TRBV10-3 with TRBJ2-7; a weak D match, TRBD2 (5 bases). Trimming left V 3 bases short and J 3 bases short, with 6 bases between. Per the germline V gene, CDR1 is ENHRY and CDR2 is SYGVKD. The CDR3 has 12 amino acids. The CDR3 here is CAISDRDYEQYF. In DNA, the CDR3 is TGTGCCATCAGTGATCGGGACTACGAGCAGTACTTC.

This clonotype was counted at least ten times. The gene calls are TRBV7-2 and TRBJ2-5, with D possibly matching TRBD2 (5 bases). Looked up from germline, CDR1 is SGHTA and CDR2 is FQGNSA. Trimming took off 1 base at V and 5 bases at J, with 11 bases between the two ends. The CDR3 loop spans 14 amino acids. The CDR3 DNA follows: TGTGCCAGCAGCTTAGGAGGAACGGGGGAGACCCAGTACTTC. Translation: CASSLGGTGETQYF.

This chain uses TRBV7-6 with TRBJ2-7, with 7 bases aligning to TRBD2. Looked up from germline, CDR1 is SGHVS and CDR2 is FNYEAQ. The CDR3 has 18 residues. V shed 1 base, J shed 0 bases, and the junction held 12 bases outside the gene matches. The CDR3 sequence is CASSLGIGLAVSSYEQYF. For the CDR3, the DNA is TGTGCCAGCAGCTTAGGGATAGGGCTAGCGGTTTCCTCCTACGAGCAGTACTTC.

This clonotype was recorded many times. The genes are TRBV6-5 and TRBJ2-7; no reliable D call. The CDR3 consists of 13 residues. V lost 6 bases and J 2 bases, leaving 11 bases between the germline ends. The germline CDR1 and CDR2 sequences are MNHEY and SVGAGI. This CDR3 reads CASSRGRTYEQYF. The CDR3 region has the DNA TGTGCCAGCAGCCGTGGCCGAACCTACGAGCAGTACTTC.